This entry describes one T cell receptor beta chain. What it binds is unknown. Germline V CDR1 and CDR2: LNHDA, SQIVND (reference sequence). Trimming cost V 7 bases and J 1 base, with 14 bases left between them. The CDR3 runs 15 residues. The data were taken from a study of cytomegalovirus exposure and HLA in healthy donors. Findings and caveats of the study: In a later analysis, productive TCRs from donors in an Asian-associated ancestry cluster reportedly carried fewer N-insertions than the cohort mean. Later on, a genetic analysis was performed. It linked a missense variant in DCLRE1C with V- and J-gene trimming of TCR beta.

Samples came from healthy bone marrow donors. PCR involved 60 Vbeta and 13 Jbeta primers. Produced via immunoSEQ multiplex PCR; TCRdb's table is partial and in-frame only. The table includes about 140,000 clones, roughly two thirds detected once. This TCR was sampled from a male donor in good health and CMV-seronegative. V and J are TRBV19 and TRBJ2-1; the D gene is possibly TRBD2 (5 bases). Material for sequencing was PBMCs. Written as DNA, the CDR3 is TGTGCCAGTAAGGAGCGGCGGTCGTCCTACAATGAGCAGTTCTTC. Encoded protein: CASKERRSSYNEQFF.